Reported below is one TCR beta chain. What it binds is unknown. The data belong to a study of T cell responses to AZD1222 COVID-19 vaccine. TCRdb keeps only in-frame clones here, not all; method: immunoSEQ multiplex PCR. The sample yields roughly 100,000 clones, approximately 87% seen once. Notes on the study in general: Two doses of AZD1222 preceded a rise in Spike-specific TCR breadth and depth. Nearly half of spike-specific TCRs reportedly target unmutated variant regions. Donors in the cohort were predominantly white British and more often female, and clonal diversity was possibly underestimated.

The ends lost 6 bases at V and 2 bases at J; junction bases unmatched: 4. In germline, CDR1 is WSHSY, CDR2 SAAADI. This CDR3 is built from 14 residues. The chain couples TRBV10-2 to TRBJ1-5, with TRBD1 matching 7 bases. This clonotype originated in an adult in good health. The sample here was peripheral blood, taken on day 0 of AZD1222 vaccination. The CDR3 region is CASSDDRGNQPQHF. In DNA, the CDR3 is TGCGCCAGCAGCGATGACAGGGGCAATCAGCCCCAGCATTTT.